What follows are 21 T cell receptor beta chains derived from one specimen sequenced in a study of T cell responses to AZD1222 COVID-19 vaccine. The repertoire was sequenced with immunoSEQ multiplex PCR; TCRdb's copy has only in-frame clones and lacks some. The repertoire consists of approximately 50,000 clones, with around 90% occurring once and the leading ten covering roughly 14%. The sequences come from peripheral blood, collected on day 0 of AZD1222 vaccination. The receptor source for this set is an adult in good health.

The chain links TRBV10-1 to TRBJ2-3; 13 positions match TRBD2. The germline gives CDR1 WNHNN, CDR2 SYGVQD (reference sequence). V shed 5 bases and J 4 bases; nucleotides not matched to a gene: 6. The CDR3 runs to 16 residues. CDR3 protein: CASSWTSGSTPDTQYF. The DNA of the CDR3 is TGCGCCAGCAGTTGGACTAGCGGGAGCACCCCAGATACGCAGTATTTT.

The V and J genes are TRBV7-9 and TRBJ2-2; TRBD2 agrees at 12 bases. CDR3 length: 15 amino acids. The germline V gene has CDR1 SEHNR and CDR2 FQNEAQ (reference sequence). With V trimmed by 8 bases and J by 5 bases, 6 bases remained unmatched. Written as DNA, the CDR3 is TGTGCCAGCTCGACTAGCGGGAGTGGGACCGGGGAGCTGTTTTTT. This gives the protein CASSTSGSGTGELFF.

The CDR3 nucleotides are TGTGCCAGCAGCGACGGGAATGAGCAGTTCTTC. Translated, it gives CASSDGNEQFF. The rearrangement joins TRBV7-6 to TRBJ2-1; D uncertain. CDR1 and CDR2 (germline): SGHVS, FNYEAQ. The V end was cut by 5 bases, the J end by 7 bases, with 6 bases between. This CDR3 spans 11 amino acids.

The chain links TRBV12-5 to TRBJ1-3; D possibly corresponds to TRBD1 (5 bases). CDR1 is LGHNT and CDR2 is FRNRAP in the germline V gene. V was pared by 1 base and J by 9 bases, with 25 bases between. The CDR3 runs 18 residues. This chain's CDR3 is CASGLDTGTAAQRGTIYF. CDR3 nucleotide sequence: TGTGCTAGTGGTTTGGACACCGGGACGGCAGCTCAAAGGGGCACCATATATTTT.

V usage is TRBV28 and J usage is TRBJ1-6, with 10 positions matching TRBD1. V was clipped by 6 bases and J by 6 bases; unmatched bases: 5. CDR1 is MDHEN and CDR2 is SYDVKM in the germline V gene. CDR3 size: 15 residues. The CDR3 reads CASRFRDRGNSPLHF. For the CDR3, the DNA is TGTGCCAGCAGGTTCCGGGACAGGGGTAATTCACCCCTCCACTTT.

V is TRBV19 and J is TRBJ2-2, with TRBD2 identical over 10 bases. This CDR3 is built from 15 residues. V was pared by 7 bases and J by 7 bases, with 9 bases of the junction left unmatched. CDR1 and CDR2 from the germline V gene are LNHDA and SQIVND (reference sequence). In DNA, the CDR3 is TGTGCCAGTAAGGCTAGCGGGAGTGTAGGCGGGGAGCTGTTTTTT. It is translated as CASKASGSVGGELFF.

V usage is TRBV7-2 and J usage is TRBJ2-1; TRBD2 might be the D (6 bases). The germline gives CDR1 SGHTA, CDR2 FQGNSA. The V end was cut by 1 base, the J end by 2 bases, with 15 bases between. The CDR3 has 17 amino acids. The CDR3 DNA follows: TGTGCCAGCAGCTTAGTTGGGGGTTGGGGGGCCTACAATGAGCAGTTCTTC. This encodes CASSLVGGWGAYNEQFF.

The rearrangement links TRBV6-2 or TRBV6-3 to TRBJ2-7; 10 nucleotides agree with TRBD2. The CDR3 runs to 16 residues. With V trimmed by 4 bases and J by 5 bases, 11 bases remained unmatched. Germline V lookup: CDR1 MNHEY, CDR2 SVGEGT. In nucleotides, the CDR3 is TGTGCCAGCAGTTCCATCCGTAGCGGGAGGTCCAACGAGCAGTACTTC. This sequence encodes CASSSIRSGRSNEQYF.

The rearrangement links TRBV19 to TRBJ2-4; 7 bases agree with TRBD2. V shed 3 bases and J 1 base; nucleotides not matched to a gene: 12. CDR1 LNHDA and CDR2 SQIVND come from the germline V gene (reference sequence). The CDR3 spans 18 residues. The CDR3 protein is CASSMTAGAGAAKNIQYF. CDR3 DNA: TGTGCCAGTAGTATGACCGCTGGGGCGGGAGCTGCCAAAAACATTCAGTACTTC.

This chain connects TRBV19 to TRBJ1-1; D is ambiguous. V was trimmed by 0 bases and J by 4 bases, leaving 6 bases between them. Germline V gives CDR1 LNHDA, CDR2 SQIVND (reference sequence). CDR3 size: 13 residues. Here the CDR3 DNA reads TGTGCCAGTAGTATAGATCGGGGCACTGAAGCTTTCTTT. Translation gives CASSIDRGTEAFF.

The J gene is TRBJ1-4, the V gene TRBV6-5; D possibly corresponds to TRBD1 (5 bases). The CDR3 totals 14 residues. The germline gives CDR1 MNHEY, CDR2 SVGAGI. Trimming removed 8 bases from V and 7 bases from J, with 17 bases in between. The CDR3 is CASVKRGIGEKLFF. Here the CDR3 DNA reads TGTGCCAGCGTTAAGAGGGGTATAGGTGAAAAACTGTTTTTT.

CDR3 DNA sequence: TGTGCCACAGGGGTGACAGGGTACCGGGGAGAGACCCAGTACTTC. This encodes CATGVTGYRGETQYF. V is TRBV6-5 and J is TRBJ2-5; 7 positions match TRBD1. The CDR3 has 15 amino acids. Germline CDR1 is MNHEY and CDR2 is SVGAGI. J lost 4 bases, V lost 10 bases, and 15 bases had no gene match.

This clone was seen once. This chain connects TRBV6-5 to TRBJ1-1; D gene ambiguous. Trimming stripped 4 bases from V and 4 bases from J, with 13 bases between. This CDR3 has 14 amino acids. Per germline, CDR1 MNHEY and CDR2 SVGAGI. The CDR3 region is CASSSGFGVTEAFF. Here the CDR3 DNA reads TGTGCCAGCAGTTCGGGGTTCGGGGTCACTGAAGCTTTCTTT.

The chain uses TRBV7-9 and TRBJ1-4; a possible D gene is TRBD1 (6 bases). The CDR3 runs to 15 residues. V lost 5 bases, J lost 4 bases, and 14 bases lay in between. CDR1 and CDR2 from the germline V gene are SEHNR and FQNEAQ (reference sequence). The CDR3 sequence is CASSVQQGLNEKLFF. In DNA form, the CDR3 reads TGTGCCAGCAGCGTGCAACAGGGACTTAATGAAAAACTGTTTTTT.

This rearrangement joins TRBV7-9 to TRBJ2-5, with TRBD1 matching 7 bases. V lost 4 bases, J lost 3 bases, and 5 bases stayed unmatched. The length of the CDR3 is 14 residues. CDR1 is SEHNR, CDR2 FQNEAQ, per germline (reference sequence). CDR3 in DNA: TGTGCCAGCAGCTCCGCCGGGACAGAAGAGACCCAGTACTTC. Amino acids: CASSSAGTEETQYF.

The chain links TRBV4-1 to TRBJ2-7; 13 nucleotides align to TRBD2. After removal of 4 bases from V and 2 bases from J, the junction contained 8 bases not matched to a gene. Germline V CDR1 and CDR2: MGHRA, YSYEKL. This CDR3 contains 17 residues. The CDR3 bases are TGCGCCAGCAGCCTTCTAGGACTAGCGGGAGACACCTACGAGCAGTACTTC. Amino acid sequence: CASSLLGLAGDTYEQYF.

The J gene is TRBJ2-7, the V gene TRBV19; the D gene is possibly TRBD2 (6 bases). The V end lost 9 bases, the J end lost 5 bases, and 20 bases lay between the germline ends. CDR1 and CDR2 (germline): LNHDA, SQIVND (reference sequence). The CDR3 spans 14 residues. CDR3 region: CASSVSGGGNEQYF. The CDR3 nucleotides are TGTGCCAGCTCCGTCTCCGGTGGGGGGAACGAGCAGTACTTC.

The V call is TRBV6-2 or TRBV6-3, the J call TRBJ1-1, with 11 positions matching TRBD1. J gave up 5 bases and V 5 bases, and 7 bases lay outside the gene matches. The germline gives CDR1 MNHEY, CDR2 SVGEGT. The CDR3 spans 15 residues. CDR3 loop: CASSAPGQGETEAFF. The DNA for the CDR3 is TGTGCCAGCAGTGCACCGGGACAGGGGGAGACTGAAGCTTTCTTT.

The chain employs TRBV11-2 and TRBJ2-5, with D maybe TRBD2 (6 bases). The germline gives CDR1 SGHAT, CDR2 FQNNGV. The V gene lost 5 bases and the J gene lost 5 bases, with 9 bases spanning the gap. The CDR3 loop spans 12 amino acids. CDR3 residues: CASSPRGETQYF. CDR3 nucleotides: TGTGCCAGCAGCCCCCGGGGGGAGACCCAGTACTTC.

This chain links TRBV24-1 with TRBJ2-2, with D hard to call. The CDR3 runs to 12 residues. Trimming pared 3 bases from V and 6 bases from J, leaving 4 bases between. In germline, CDR1 is KGHDR, CDR2 SFDVKD. CDR3 DNA sequence: TGTGCCACCAGTGATCTAGCCGGGGAGCTGTTTTTT. Amino acids: CATSDLAGELFF.

This clone was picked up one time. The chain combines TRBV27 with TRBJ2-1; 11 bases line up with TRBD2. This CDR3 has 16 residues. Germline CDR1 is MNHEY and CDR2 is SMNVEV (reference sequence). With 4 bases clipped from V and 3 bases from J, the junction kept 5 bases outside the gene matches. CDR3 DNA: TGTGCCAGCAGTTCCCTAGCGGGAGGACTCTACAATGAGCAGTTCTTC. It codes for CASSSLAGGLYNEQFF.